This T cell receptor (beta chain) appears in the sequencing data of a study of cytomegalovirus exposure and HLA in healthy donors. The PCR employed 60 Vbeta primers together with 13 Jbeta primers. Profiled with immunoSEQ multiplex PCR; TCRdb holds only in-frame clones, not every one. This sample's table has tens of thousands of clones. Germline V gene lookup returns CDR1 MDHEN and CDR2 SYDVKM. Trimming stripped 6 bases from V and 1 base from J, with 6 bases between. The CDR3 has 12 residues. The sequencing sample was made of PBMCs. The gene calls are TRBV28 and TRBJ1-1; no definite D call. This sequence was found in a young woman in good health and CMV-seronegative. CDR3 sequence reads: CASSAGNTEAFF. CDR3 nucleotides: TGTGCCAGCAGCGCAGGGAACACTGAAGCTTTCTTT.